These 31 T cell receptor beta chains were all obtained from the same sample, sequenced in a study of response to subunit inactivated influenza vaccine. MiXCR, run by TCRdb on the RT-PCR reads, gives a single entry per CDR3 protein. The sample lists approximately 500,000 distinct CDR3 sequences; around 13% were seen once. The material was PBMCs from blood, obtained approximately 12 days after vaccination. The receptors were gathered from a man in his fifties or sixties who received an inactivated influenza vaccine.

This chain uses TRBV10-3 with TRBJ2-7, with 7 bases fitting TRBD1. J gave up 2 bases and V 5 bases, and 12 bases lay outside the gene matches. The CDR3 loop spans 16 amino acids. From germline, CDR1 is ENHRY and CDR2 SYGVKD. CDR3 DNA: TGTGCCATCAGTTCGGACCCCTGGGACAGCCCCTACGAGCAGTACTTC. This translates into CAISSDPWDSPYEQYF.

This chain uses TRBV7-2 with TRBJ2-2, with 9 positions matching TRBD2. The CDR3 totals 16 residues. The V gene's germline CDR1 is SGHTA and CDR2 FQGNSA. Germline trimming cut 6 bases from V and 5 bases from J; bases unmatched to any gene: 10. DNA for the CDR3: TGTGCCAGCAGTAGTGGTCTAGCGGGGAGAACCGGGGAGCTGTTTTTT. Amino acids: CASSSGLAGRTGELFF.

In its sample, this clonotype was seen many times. The chain's CDR3 is CASSLAPNGELFF. CDR3 nucleotide sequence: TGTGCCAGCAGCTTGGCTCCCAACGGGGAGCTGTTTTTT. This chain connects TRBV5-5 to TRBJ2-2, with D unresolved. Trimming took off 0 bases at V and 7 bases at J, with 7 bases between the two ends. Germline-derived CDR1 and CDR2 are SGHKS and YYEKEE (reference sequence). The CDR3 loop spans 13 amino acids. Together with reference TRBV5-5 and TRBJ2-2, the CDR3 gives the full variable domain: DAGVTQSPTHLIKTRGQQVTLRCSPISGHKSVSWYQQVLGQGPQFIFQYYEKEERGRGNFPDRFSARQFPNYSSELNVNALLLGDSALYLCASSLAPNGELFFGEGSRLTVL.

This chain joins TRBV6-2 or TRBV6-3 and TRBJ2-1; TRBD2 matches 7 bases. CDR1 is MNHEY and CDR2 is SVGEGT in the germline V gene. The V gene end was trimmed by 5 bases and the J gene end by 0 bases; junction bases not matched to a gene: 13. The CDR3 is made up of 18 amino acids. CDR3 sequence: CASSTPGLGASSYNEQFF. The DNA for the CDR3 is TGTGCCAGCAGTACCCCCGGACTAGGGGCCAGCTCCTACAATGAGCAGTTCTTC.

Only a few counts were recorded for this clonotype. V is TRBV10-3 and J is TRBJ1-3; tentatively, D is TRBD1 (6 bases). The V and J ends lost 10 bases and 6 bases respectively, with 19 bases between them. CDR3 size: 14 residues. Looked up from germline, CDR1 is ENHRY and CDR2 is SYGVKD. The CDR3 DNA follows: TGTGCCACCGACCCGACAGGAGTCCAAAACACCATATATTTT. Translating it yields CATDPTGVQNTIYF.

The CDR3 spells CASSLPGPTNHEQYF. CDR3 coding DNA: TGTGCCAGCAGTTTACCGGGACCTACAAACCACGAGCAGTACTTC. The V gene is TRBV28, the J gene TRBJ2-7; either TRBD1 or TRBD2 may supply D (5 bases each). The ends were cut back, 2 bases at V and 5 bases at J, with 16 bases in the middle. Germline-derived CDR1 and CDR2 are MDHEN and SYDVKM. The CDR3 consists of 15 residues.

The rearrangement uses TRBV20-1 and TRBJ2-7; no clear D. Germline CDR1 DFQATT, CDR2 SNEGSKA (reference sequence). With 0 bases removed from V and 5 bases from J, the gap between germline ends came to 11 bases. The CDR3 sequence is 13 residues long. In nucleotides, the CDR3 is TGCAGTGCTAGAGATTCCAGAATTCACGAGCAGTACTTC. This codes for CSARDSRIHEQYF.

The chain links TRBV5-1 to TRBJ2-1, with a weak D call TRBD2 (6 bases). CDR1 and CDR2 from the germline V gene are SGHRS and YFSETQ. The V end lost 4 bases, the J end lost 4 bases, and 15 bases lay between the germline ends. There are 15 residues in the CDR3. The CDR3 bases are TGCGCCAGCAGCCGGGACTCCCCCACGTACAATGAGCAGTTCTTC. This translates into CASSRDSPTYNEQFF.

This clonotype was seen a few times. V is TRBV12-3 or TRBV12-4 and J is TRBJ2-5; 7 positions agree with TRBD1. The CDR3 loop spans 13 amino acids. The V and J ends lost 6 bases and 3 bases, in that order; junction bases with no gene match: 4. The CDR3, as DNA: TGTGCCAGCAGACGAGGGACAGAAGAGACCCAGTACTTC. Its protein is CASRRGTEETQYF.

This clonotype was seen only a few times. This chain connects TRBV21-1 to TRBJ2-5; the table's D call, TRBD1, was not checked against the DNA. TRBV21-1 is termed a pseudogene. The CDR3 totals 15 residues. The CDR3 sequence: CASSSHRVGEETQYF. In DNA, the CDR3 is TGTGCCAGCAGCAGCCACAGGGTAGGGGAAGAGACCCAGTACTTC.

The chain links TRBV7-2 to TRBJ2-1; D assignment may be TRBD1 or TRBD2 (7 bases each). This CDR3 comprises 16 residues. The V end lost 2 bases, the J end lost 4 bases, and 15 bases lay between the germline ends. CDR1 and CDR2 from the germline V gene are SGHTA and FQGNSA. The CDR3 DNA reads TGTGCCAGCAGCTTAAGCGGGACAGTAGGGTACAATGAGCAGTTCTTC. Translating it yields CASSLSGTVGYNEQFF. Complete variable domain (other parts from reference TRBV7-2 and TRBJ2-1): GAGVSQSPSNKVTEKGKDVELRCDPISGHTALYWYRQSLGQGLEFLIYFQGNSAPDKSGLPSDRFSAERTGGSVSTLTIQRTQQEDSAVYLCASSLSGTVGYNEQFFGPGTRLTVL.

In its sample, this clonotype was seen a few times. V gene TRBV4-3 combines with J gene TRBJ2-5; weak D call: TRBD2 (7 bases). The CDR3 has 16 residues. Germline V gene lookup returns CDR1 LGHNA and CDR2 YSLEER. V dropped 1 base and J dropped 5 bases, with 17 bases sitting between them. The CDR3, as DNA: TGCGCCAGCAGCCAAGTTTTTTCGGGGGGCTTGGAGACCCAGTACTTC. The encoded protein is CASSQVFSGGLETQYF.

CDR3 loop: CATARGSYQETQYF. The CDR3, as DNA: TGTGCCACCGCCCGTGGGTCGTACCAAGAGACCCAGTACTTC. This chain joins TRBV24-1 and TRBJ2-5; no clear D gene. The CDR3 totals 14 residues. CDR1 and CDR2 from the germline V gene are KGHDR and SFDVKD. V lost 9 bases and J lost 0, with 13 bases in between.

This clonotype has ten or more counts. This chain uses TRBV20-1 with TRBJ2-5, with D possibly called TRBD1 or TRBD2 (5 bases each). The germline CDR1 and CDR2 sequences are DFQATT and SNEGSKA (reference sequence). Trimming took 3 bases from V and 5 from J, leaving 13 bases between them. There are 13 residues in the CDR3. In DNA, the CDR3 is TGCAGTGCTAGCCCAGGGACGGGTGAGACCCAGTACTTC. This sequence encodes CSASPGTGETQYF.

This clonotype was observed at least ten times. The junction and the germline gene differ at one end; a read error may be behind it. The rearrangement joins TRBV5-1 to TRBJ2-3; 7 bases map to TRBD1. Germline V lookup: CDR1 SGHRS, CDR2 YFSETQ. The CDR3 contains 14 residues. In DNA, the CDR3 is TGTGCCAGCAGCCAGGGACAGAGCACAGATACGCAGTATTTT. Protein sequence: CASSQGQSTDTQYF.

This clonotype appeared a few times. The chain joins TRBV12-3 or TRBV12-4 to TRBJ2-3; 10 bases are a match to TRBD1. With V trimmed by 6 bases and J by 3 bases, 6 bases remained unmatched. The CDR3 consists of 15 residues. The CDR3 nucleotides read TGTGCCAGCAGCCCGACAGGGGGCCTAACAGATACGCAGTATTTT. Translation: CASSPTGGLTDTQYF.

The CDR3 sequence is CSVGVGPDTQYF. The DNA of the CDR3 is TGCAGCGTTGGGGTAGGGCCAGATACGCAGTATTTT. The chain couples TRBV29-1 to TRBJ2-3; D uncertain. Trimming removed 4 bases from V and 4 bases from J, with 9 bases in between. The CDR3 has 12 residues. Germline CDR1 reads SQVTM; CDR2 reads ANQGSEA.

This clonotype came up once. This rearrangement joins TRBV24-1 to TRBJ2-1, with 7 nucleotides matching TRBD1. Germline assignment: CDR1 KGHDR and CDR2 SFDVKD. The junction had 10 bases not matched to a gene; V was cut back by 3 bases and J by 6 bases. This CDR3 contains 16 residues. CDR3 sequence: CATSDPLTGMSNEQFF. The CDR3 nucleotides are TGTGCCACCAGTGATCCACTGACAGGGATGAGCAATGAGCAGTTCTTC.

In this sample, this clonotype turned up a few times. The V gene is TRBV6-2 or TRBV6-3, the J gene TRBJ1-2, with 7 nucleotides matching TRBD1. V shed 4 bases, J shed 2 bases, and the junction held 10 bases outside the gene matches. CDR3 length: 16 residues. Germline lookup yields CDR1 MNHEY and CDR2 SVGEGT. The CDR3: CASSSFRGAYNYGYTF. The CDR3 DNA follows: TGTGCCAGCAGTTCTTTCAGGGGGGCCTACAACTATGGCTACACCTTC.

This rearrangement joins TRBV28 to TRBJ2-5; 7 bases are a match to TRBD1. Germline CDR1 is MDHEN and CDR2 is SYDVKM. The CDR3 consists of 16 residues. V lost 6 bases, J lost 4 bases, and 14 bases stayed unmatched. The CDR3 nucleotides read TGTGCCAGCAGACTATTACAGACAGGGTCTTCAGAGACCCAGTACTTC. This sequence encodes CASRLLQTGSSETQYF.

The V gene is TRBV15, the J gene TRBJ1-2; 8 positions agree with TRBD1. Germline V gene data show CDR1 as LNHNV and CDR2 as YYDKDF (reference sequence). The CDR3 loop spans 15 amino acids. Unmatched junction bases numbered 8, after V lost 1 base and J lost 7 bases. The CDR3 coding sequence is TGTGCCACCAGCAGAGGAAGTGACAGGGGAGGTGGCTACACCTTC. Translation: CATSRGSDRGGGYTF.

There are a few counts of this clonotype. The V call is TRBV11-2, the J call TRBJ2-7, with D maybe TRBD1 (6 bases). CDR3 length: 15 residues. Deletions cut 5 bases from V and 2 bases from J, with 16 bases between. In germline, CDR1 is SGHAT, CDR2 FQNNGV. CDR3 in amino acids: CASSLGRGGTYEQYF. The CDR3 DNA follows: TGTGCCAGCAGCCTTGGCCGAGGGGGAACCTACGAGCAGTACTTC. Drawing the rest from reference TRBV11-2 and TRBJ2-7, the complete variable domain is EAGVAQSPRYKIIEKRQSVAFWCNPISGHATLYWYQQILGQGPKLLIQFQNNGVVDDSQLPKDRFSAERLKGVDSTLKIQPAKLEDSAVYLCASSLGRGGTYEQYFGPGTRLTVT.

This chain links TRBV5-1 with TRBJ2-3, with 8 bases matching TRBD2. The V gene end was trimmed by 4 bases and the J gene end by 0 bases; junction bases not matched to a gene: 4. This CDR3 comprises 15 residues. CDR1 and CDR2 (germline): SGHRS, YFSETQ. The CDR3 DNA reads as TGCGCCAGCAGCAAAACGGGGGGGAGCACAGATACGCAGTATTTT. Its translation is CASSKTGGSTDTQYF.

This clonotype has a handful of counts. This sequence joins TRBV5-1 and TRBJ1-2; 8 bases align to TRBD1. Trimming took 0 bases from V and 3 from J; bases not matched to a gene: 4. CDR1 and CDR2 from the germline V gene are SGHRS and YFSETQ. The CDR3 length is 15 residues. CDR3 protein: CASSLVGQDHYGYTF. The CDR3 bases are TGCGCCAGCAGCTTGGTGGGACAGGACCACTATGGCTACACCTTC. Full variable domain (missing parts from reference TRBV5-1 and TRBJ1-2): KAGVTQTPRYLIKTRGQQVTLSCSPISGHRSVSWYQQTPGQGLQFLFEYFSETQRNKGNFPGRFSGRQFSNSRSEMNVSTLELGDSALYLCASSLVGQDHYGYTFGSGTRLTVV.

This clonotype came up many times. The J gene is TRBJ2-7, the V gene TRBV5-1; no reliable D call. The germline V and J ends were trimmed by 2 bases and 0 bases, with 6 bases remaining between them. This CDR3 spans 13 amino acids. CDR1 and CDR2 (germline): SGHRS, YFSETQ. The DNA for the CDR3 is TGCGCCAGCAGCTTTGACAACTCCTACGAGCAGTACTTC. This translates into CASSFDNSYEQYF. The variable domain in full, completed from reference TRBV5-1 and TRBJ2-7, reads KAGVTQTPRYLIKTRGQQVTLSCSPISGHRSVSWYQQTPGQGLQFLFEYFSETQRNKGNFPGRFSGRQFSNSRSEMNVSTLELGDSALYLCASSFDNSYEQYFGPGTRLTVT.

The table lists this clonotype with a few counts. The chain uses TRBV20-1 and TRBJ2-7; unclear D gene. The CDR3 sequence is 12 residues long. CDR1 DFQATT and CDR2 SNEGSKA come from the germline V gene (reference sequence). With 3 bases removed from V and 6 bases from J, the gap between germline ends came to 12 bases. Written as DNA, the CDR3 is TGCAGTGCTAGGCCACCTTGGAGCGAGCAGTACTTC. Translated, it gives CSARPPWSEQYF.

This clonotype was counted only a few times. In DNA, the CDR3 is TGTGCCAGCAGTGCGGGACAGGGGTCCACCGGGGAGCTGTTTTTT. Protein sequence: CASSAGQGSTGELFF. V gene TRBV6-1 combines with J gene TRBJ2-2; 10 bases are shared with TRBD1. V lost 4 bases to trimming and J lost 4 bases; unmatched junction nucleotides: 3. CDR1 and CDR2 from the germline V gene are MNHNS and SASEGT. The CDR3 sequence is 15 residues long.

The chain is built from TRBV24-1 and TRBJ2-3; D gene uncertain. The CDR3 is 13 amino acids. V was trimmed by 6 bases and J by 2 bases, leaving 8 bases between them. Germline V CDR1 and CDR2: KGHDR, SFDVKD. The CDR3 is CATSMLNTDTQYF. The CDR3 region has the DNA TGTGCCACCAGTATGCTAAACACAGATACGCAGTATTTT.

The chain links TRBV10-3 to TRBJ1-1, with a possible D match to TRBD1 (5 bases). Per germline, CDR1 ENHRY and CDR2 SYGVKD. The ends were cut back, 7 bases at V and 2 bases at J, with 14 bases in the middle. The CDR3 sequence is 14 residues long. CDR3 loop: CAIKSGGENTEAFF. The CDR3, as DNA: TGTGCCATCAAGTCGGGGGGGGAAAACACTGAAGCTTTCTTT.

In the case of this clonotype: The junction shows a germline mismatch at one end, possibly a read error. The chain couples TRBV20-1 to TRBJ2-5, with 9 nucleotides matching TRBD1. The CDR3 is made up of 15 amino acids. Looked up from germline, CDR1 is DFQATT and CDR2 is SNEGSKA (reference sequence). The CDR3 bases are TGCAGTGCTAGGTCGCCGGGACAGGGCGTGGAGACCCATTACTTC. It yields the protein CSARSPGQGVETHYF.

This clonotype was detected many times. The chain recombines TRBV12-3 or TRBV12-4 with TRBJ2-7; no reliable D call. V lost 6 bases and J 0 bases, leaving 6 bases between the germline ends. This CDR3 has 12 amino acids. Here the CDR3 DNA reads TGTGCCAGCAGAGGCAGCTCCTACGAGCAGTACTTC. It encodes CASRGSSYEQYF.